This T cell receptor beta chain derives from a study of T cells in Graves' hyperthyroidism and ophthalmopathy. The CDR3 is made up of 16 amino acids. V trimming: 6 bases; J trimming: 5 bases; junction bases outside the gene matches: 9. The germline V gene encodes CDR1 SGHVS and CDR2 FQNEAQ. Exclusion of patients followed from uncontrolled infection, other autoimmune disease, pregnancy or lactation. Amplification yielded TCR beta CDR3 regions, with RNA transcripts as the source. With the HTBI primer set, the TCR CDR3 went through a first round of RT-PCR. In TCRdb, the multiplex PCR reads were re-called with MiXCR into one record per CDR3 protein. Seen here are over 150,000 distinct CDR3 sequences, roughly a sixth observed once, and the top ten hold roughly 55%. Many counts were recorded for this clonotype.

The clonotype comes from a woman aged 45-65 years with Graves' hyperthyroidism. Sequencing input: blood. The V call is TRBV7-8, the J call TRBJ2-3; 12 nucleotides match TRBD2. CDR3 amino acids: CASSLGLAGGKDTQYF. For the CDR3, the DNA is TGTGCCAGCAGTCTGGGCCTAGCGGGAGGGAAAGATACGCAGTATTTT.